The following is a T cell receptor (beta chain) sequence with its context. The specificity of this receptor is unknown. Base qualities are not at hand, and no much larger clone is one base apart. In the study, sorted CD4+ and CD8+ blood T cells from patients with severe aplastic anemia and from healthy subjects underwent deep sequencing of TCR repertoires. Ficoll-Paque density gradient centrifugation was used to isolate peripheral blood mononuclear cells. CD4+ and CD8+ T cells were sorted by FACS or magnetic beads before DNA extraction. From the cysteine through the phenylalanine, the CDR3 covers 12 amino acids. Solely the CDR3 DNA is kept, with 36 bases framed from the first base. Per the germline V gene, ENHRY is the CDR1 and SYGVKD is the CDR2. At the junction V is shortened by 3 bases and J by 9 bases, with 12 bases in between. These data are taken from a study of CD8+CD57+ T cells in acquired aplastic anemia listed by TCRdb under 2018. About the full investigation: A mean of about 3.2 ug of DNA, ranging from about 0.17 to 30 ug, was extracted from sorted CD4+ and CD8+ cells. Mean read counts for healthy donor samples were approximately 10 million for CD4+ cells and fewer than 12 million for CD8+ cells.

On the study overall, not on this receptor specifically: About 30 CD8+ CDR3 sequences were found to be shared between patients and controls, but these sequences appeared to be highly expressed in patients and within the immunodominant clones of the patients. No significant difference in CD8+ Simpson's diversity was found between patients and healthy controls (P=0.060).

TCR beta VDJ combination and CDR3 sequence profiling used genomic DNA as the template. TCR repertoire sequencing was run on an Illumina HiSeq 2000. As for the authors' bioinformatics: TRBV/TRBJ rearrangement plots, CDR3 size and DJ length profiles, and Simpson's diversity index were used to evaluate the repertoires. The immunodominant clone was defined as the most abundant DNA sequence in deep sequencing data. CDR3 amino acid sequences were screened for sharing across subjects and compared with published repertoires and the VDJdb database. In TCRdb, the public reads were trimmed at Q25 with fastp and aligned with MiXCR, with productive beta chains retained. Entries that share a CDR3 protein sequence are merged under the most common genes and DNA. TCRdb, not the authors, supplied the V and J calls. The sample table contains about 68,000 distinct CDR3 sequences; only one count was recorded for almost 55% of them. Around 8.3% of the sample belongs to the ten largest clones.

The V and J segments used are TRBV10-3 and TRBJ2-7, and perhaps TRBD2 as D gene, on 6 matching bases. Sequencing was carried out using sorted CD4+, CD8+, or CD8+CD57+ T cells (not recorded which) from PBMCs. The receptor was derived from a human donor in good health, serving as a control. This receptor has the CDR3 CAISEGAEGQYF. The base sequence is TGTGCCATCAGTGAAGGGGCGGAGGGGCAGTACTTC.